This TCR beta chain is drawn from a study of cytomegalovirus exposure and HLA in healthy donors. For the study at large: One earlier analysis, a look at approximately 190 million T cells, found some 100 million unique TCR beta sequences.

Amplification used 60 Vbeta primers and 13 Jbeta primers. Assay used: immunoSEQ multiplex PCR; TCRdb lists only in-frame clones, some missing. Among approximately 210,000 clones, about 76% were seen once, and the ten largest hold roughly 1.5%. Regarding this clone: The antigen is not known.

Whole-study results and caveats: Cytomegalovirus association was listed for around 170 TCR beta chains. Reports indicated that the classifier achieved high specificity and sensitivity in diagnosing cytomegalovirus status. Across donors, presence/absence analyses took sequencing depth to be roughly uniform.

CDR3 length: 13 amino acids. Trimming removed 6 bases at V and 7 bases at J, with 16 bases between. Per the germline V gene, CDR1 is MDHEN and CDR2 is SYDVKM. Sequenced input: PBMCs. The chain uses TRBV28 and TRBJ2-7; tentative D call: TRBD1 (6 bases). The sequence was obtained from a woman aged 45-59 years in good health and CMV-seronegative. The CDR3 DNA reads TGTGCCAGCAGACCGACAGGTTTGTGGGAGCAGTACTTC. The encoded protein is CASRPTGLWEQYF.